These T cell receptor beta chains were read from a single sample in a study of blood T cell repertoires in COVID-19. Only in-frame clones appear in the TCRdb table, and some are missing; sequencing was by immunoSEQ multiplex PCR. The sample consists of some 200,000 clones, 75% to 85% of them appearing once. Sequencing was done on a sample of peripheral blood. The receptors stem from a man in his forties or fifties with active or convalescent COVID-19. CDR3s include the opening cysteine and the closing phenylalanine or tryptophan. Size is omitted from some rows. Given values are once, few, many or a class for expanded clones.

>.|TRBV19
CASSRGQGETQYF
>many|TRBV7-9
CASSLITSGRTEQYF
>.|TRBV9
CASSVGTSGRIYEQYF
>.|TRBV11-2
CASSQSGGTLFNGELFF
>.|TRBV2
CASSERQGVETQYF
>.|TRBV5-5
CASSSLFLGTDTQYF
>.|TRBV7-6
CASSLARGTNSPLHF
>.|TRBV29-1
CSVEGQSRTQYF
>once|TRBV7-7
CASSLGVGETQYF
>.|TRBV2
CASTPDRGGYGYTF
>.|TRBV7-8
CASSRTSGSSYEQYF
>.|TRBV6-2/TRBV6-3
CASSYPRDSPEFSDQPQHF
>once|TRBV19
CASTPGLNTGELFF
>once|TRBV25-1
CASSRIGGCGCGNTIYF
>.|TRBV25-1
CASSYLGREQYF
>.|TRBV21-1
CASSSSWFGDNSPLHF
>.|TRBV7-8
CASSPDRFSGNTIYF
>.|TRBV15
CATSRGLASSYNEQFF
>.|TRBV18
CASSPSSTQNYGYTF
>.|TRBV7-2
CASSQHRLAGDEQYF
>.|TRBV4-3
CASSQDSYGGYPYNEQFF
>.|TRBV6-1
CASSEAYYRLDWGEETQYF
>once|TRBV19
CASAPGQGYGYTF
>.|TRBV6-2/TRBV6-3
CASSLRGAGQPQHF
>.|TRBV6-4
CASSDGQGGNEQFF
>.|TRBV3-1/TRBV3-2
CASRRGGENTDTQYF
>.|TRBV18
CASSLQEGDKGYTF
>.|TRBV6-5
CASSYSAGPKAFF
>.|TRBV7-2
CASSPGQGMYKNIQYF
>.|TRBV24-1
CATSDSREYLDTQYF
>.|TRBV28
CASFPAGERKLFF
>once|TRBV13
CASSLGGGYEQYF
>.|TRBV7-8
CASRLGTGTGELFF
>.|TRBV4-2
CASSRGGVNQPQHF
>once|TRBV5-1
CASSFGSGGTGELFF
>once|TRBV6-6
CASRLGSPTDTQYF
>.|TRBV18
CASSPHRVDTEAFF
>.|TRBV5-4
CASSLGVRRLAGEQYF
>once|TRBV5-1
CASSDRSTDTQYF
>.|TRBV28
CASRPATGFNEKLFF
>.|TRBV29-1
CSAIGGRGAFF
>.|TRBV6-5
CASMRREGGHNEQFF
>.|TRBV11-2
CASSPLGQGATEAFF
>.|TRBV2
CASSEALRQNQPQHF
>.|TRBV15
CATSRFRDSGTEAFF
>few|TRBV7-2
CASSATGMGNQPQHF
>.|TRBV3-1/TRBV3-2
CASSLHQGIGGNTIYF
>.|TRBV12-3/TRBV12-4
CASSDRENYGYTF